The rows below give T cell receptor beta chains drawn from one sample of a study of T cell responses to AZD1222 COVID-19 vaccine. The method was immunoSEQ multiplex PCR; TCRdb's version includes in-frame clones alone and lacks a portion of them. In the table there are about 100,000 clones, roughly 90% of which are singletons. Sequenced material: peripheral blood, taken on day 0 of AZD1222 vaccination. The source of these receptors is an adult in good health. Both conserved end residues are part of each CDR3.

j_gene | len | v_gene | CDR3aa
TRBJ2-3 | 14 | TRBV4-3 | CASSPGTVSDTQYF
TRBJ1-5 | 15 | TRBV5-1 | CASSLNAGDNQPQHF
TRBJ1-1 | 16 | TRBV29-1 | CSVEDAPGTWNTEAFF
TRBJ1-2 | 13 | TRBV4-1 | CASSQALRSGYTF
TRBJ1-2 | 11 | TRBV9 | CASSGEDGYTF
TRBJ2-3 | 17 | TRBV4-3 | CASSQDPSGQGADTQYF
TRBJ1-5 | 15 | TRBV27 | CASSSGTSGNQPQHF
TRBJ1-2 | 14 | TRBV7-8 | CASSPDSWDYGYTF
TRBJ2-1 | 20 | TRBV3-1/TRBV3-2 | CASSQDERVASGGFNDEQFF
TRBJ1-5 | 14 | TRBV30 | CAWSELQGDQPQHF
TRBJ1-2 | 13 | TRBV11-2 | CASSQGFNYGYTF
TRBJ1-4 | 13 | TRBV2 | CASTETGYEKLFF
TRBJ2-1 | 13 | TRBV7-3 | CASSLNRYNEQFF
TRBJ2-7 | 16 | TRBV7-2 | CASSRVLGGAHYEQYF
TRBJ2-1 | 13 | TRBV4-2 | CASSHPSGNEQFF
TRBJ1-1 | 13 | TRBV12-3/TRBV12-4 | CASTTSRRAEAFF